Below are 17 T cell receptor beta chains sequenced from a single sample in a study of blood T cell repertoires in COVID-19. This table comes from immunoSEQ multiplex PCR, and its TCRdb copy is limited to in-frame clones, with some not included. The sample lists about 110,000 clones, 84% occurring once. The source material was peripheral blood. The receptors shown here come from a woman older than 75 with active or convalescent COVID-19.

The rearrangement links TRBV12-3 or TRBV12-4 to TRBJ2-1; D gene unclear. Trimming took off 7 bases at V and 12 bases at J, with 13 bases between the two ends. The CDR3 length is 11 residues. The CDR3 sequence is CASMGSSGQFF. As DNA, the CDR3 is TGTGCCAGCATGGGCTCCTCCGGGCAGTTCTTC.

CDR3: CASSDGAASFYEQYF. The CDR3 DNA is TGTGCCAGCAGTGATGGGGCAGCGTCCTTCTACGAGCAGTACTTC. This sequence joins TRBV6-1 and TRBJ2-7; D perhaps matches TRBD1 (5 bases). The CDR3 has 15 amino acids. V lost 3 bases, J lost 3 bases, and 15 bases lay in between. CDR1 and CDR2 from the germline V gene are MNHNS and SASEGT.

This chain uses TRBV19 with TRBJ1-5; D is possibly TRBD1 (5 bases). Germline loops: CDR1 LNHDA, CDR2 SQIVND (reference sequence). Trimming took 7 bases from V and 1 from J, leaving 14 bases between them. The length of the CDR3 is 15 residues. In nucleotides, the CDR3 is TGTGCCAGTATGGCAGGGAAATCGAGCAATCAGCCCCAGCATTTT. Amino acid sequence: CASMAGKSSNQPQHF.

This rearrangement joins TRBV5-1 to TRBJ2-5; TRBD2 aligns across 7 bases. Germline lookup yields CDR1 SGHRS and CDR2 YFSETQ. Unmatched junction bases numbered 8, after V lost 4 bases and J lost 5 bases. The CDR3 extends over 14 amino acids. CDR3 in amino acids: CASSTTWEGETQYF. DNA for the CDR3: TGCGCCAGCAGCACGACATGGGAGGGTGAGACCCAGTACTTC.

The rearrangement links TRBV18 to TRBJ2-1; maybe TRBD2 (7 bases). V was cut by 1 base and J by 4 bases, with 14 bases left in between. Per the germline V gene, CDR1 is KGHSH and CDR2 is LQKENI. This CDR3 has 16 amino acids. The CDR3 DNA is TGTGCCAGCTCACCACTGAGGGGGAGGGATTACAATGAGCAGTTCTTC. Its translation: CASSPLRGRDYNEQFF.

The rearrangement joins TRBV6-5 to TRBJ1-4; 10 bases agree with TRBD1. V lost 6 bases, J lost 8 bases, and 6 bases stayed unmatched. CDR1 is MNHEY, CDR2 SVGAGI, per germline. The CDR3 is 14 residues long. The CDR3 protein is CASRTGTGVEKLFF. The CDR3 DNA reads as TGTGCCAGCAGAACCGGGACAGGGGTGGAAAAACTGTTTTTT.

This chain uses TRBV3-1 (or the pseudogene TRBV3-2) with TRBJ1-2, with 9 nucleotides matching TRBD1. The junction had 7 bases not matched to a gene; V was cut back by 1 base and J by 10 bases. Looked up from germline, CDR1 is LGHDT and CDR2 is YNNKEL (reference sequence). This CDR3 region has 14 residues. This chain's CDR3 is CASSQGSGQGFYTF. The CDR3, as DNA: TGTGCCAGCAGCCAAGGGTCAGGACAGGGGTTCTACACCTTC.

This chain connects TRBV3-1 (or the pseudogene TRBV3-2) to TRBJ2-7; 9 positions match TRBD1. V was clipped by 4 bases and J by 6 bases; unmatched bases: 10. CDR1 is LGHDT, CDR2 YNNKEL, per germline (reference sequence). The CDR3 contains 15 residues. This CDR3 is CASSLPGQGRPEQYF. The CDR3 DNA reads TGTGCCAGCAGCCTACCGGGACAGGGTCGTCCCGAGCAGTACTTC.

The chain employs TRBV2 and TRBJ1-2; D is ambiguous. Germline CDR1 and CDR2: SNHLY and FYNNEI. With 7 bases removed from V and 5 bases from J, the gap between germline ends came to 20 bases. The CDR3 has 15 amino acids. The CDR3 nucleotides are TGTGCCAGCACTGTCCTAGAGGGCGTGGGGTATGGCTACACCTTC. Translating it yields CASTVLEGVGYGYTF. The full variable domain, completed using reference TRBV2 and TRBJ1-2, is EPEVTQTPSHQVTQMGQEVILRCVPISNHLYFYWYRQILGQKVEFLVSFYNNEISEKSEIFDDQFSVERPDGSNFTLKIRSTKLEDSAMYFCASTVLEGVGYGYTFGSGTRLTVV.

V gene TRBV6-1 combines with J gene TRBJ1-5; a weak D match, TRBD1 (5 bases). The CDR3 has 15 amino acids. V dropped 3 bases and J dropped 1 base, with 10 bases sitting between them. From germline, CDR1 is MNHNS and CDR2 SASEGT. The CDR3 protein is CASSDGRESNQPQHF. CDR3 coding DNA: TGTGCCAGCAGTGATGGCAGGGAAAGCAATCAGCCCCAGCATTTT.

The chain carries TRBV28 and TRBJ1-1; 9 positions agree with TRBD1. The germline gives CDR1 MDHEN, CDR2 SYDVKM. V lost 8 bases, J lost 2 bases, and 3 bases stayed unmatched. The CDR3 spans 13 residues. CDR3 loop: CASQDRGNTEAFF. The CDR3 DNA is TGTGCCAGCCAGGACAGGGGAAACACTGAAGCTTTCTTT.

The rearrangement links TRBV5-1 to TRBJ1-6; a weak D match, TRBD1 (6 bases). Deletions cut 0 bases from V and 8 bases from J, with 21 bases between. The CDR3 covers 18 residues. Looked up from germline, CDR1 is SGHRS and CDR2 is YFSETQ. DNA of the CDR3: TGCGCCAGCAGCTTGGTGCCTACAGGGTCTGATTGGGATTCACCCCTCCACTTT. Translation: CASSLVPTGSDWDSPLHF.

This clone turned up a few times. The chain employs TRBV2 and TRBJ1-2, with D possibly TRBD1 on 5 matching bases. The germline V gene encodes CDR1 SNHLY and CDR2 FYNNEI. V was pared by 5 bases and J by 7 bases, with 11 bases between. The CDR3 runs to 12 residues. The CDR3 coding sequence is TGTGCCAGCAGTTTACAGGAGTCTGGCTACACCTTC. This translates into CASSLQESGYTF.

The chain is built from TRBV3-1 (or the pseudogene TRBV3-2) and TRBJ2-3, with D uncertain. The CDR3 totals 13 residues. The V end was cut by 4 bases, the J end by 4 bases, with 9 bases between. Germline loops: CDR1 LGHDT, CDR2 YNNKEL (reference sequence). CDR3 nucleotide sequence: TGTGCCAGCAGCCTCGGAGTGGCAGATACGCAGTATTTT. Translation: CASSLGVADTQYF.

This clone was seen a few times. The rearrangement uses TRBV28 and TRBJ1-1, with D unclear. Germline V lookup: CDR1 MDHEN, CDR2 SYDVKM. This CDR3 has 13 amino acids. V shed 6 bases and J shed 1 base, with 9 bases lying between them. Here the CDR3 reads CASRYTRNTEAFF. CDR3 DNA: TGTGCCAGCAGATATACGAGGAACACTGAAGCTTTCTTT. The full variable domain, completed using reference TRBV28 and TRBJ1-1, is DVKVTQSSRYLVKRTGEKVFLECVQDMDHENMFWYRQDPGLGLRLIYFSYDVKMKEKGDIPEGYSVSREKKERFSLILESASTNQTSMYLCASRYTRNTEAFFGQGTRLTVV.

This chain uses TRBV5-1 with TRBJ2-2, with a possible D match to TRBD1 (5 bases). CDR1 is SGHRS and CDR2 is YFSETQ in the germline V gene. V lost 6 bases and J lost 1, with 10 bases in between. The CDR3 runs to 14 residues. The CDR3 nucleotides read TGCGCCAGCATGGGGCGGATGAACACCGGGGAGCTGTTTTTT. It translates to CASMGRMNTGELFF. Using reference TRBV5-1 and TRBJ2-2 for the parts outside the CDR3, the full variable domain is KAGVTQTPRYLIKTRGQQVTLSCSPISGHRSVSWYQQTPGQGLQFLFEYFSETQRNKGNFPGRFSGRQFSNSRSEMNVSTLELGDSALYLCASMGRMNTGELFFGEGSRLTVL.

The chain carries TRBV3-1 (or the pseudogene TRBV3-2) and TRBJ1-5; TRBD1 matches at 7 bases. CDR1 and CDR2 from the germline V gene are LGHDT and YNNKEL (reference sequence). V trimming: 2 bases; J trimming: 4 bases; junction bases outside the gene matches: 2. The CDR3 is made up of 14 amino acids. Here the CDR3 DNA reads TGTGCCAGCAGCCAAAGGGACAGTAATCAGCCCCAGCATTTT. This encodes CASSQRDSNQPQHF.